This T cell receptor (beta chain) was observed in a study of blood T cell repertoires in COVID-19. Study summary: The study drew acute and convalescent COVID-19 samples from the United States, Italy and Spain. The analysed material was cDNA or gDNA that came from T cells, B-cell-depleted T cells, or PBMCs.

In the authors' methods: Nucleated cell number was recorded as an estimate derived from reference gene primer amplification. Produced via immunoSEQ multiplex PCR; TCRdb's table is partial and in-frame only. V and J calls and clone size are given by that table; D and trimming were obtained from the DNA. In the table there are 40,000 to 45,000 clones, about 90% of which are singletons. This CDR3 spans 16 amino acids. The sequenced sample was peripheral blood. This TCR came from a human donor in a cohort sampled during active COVID-19. This chain uses TRBV12-1 with TRBJ1-2; TRBD1, the D gene given by the table, was not confirmed from the DNA. TRBV12-1 is noted as a pseudogene. The CDR3 region is CASSNREGQGSYGYTF. CDR3 sequence (DNA): TGTGCCAGCAGCAATCGAGAGGGACAGGGGAGTTATGGCTACACCTTC.